Shown below are 21 T cell receptor beta chains from a single sample sequenced in a study of CD8 T cells in Susac syndrome. Reverse transcription of roughly 0.45 to 1 ug RNA was performed with random hexamers. TCRdb re-called the immunoSEQ multiplex PCR reads through MiXCR, storing one row per CDR3 protein. In the table there are 56,000 or so distinct CDR3 sequences, just under 95% of which are singletons. The sequenced sample consisted of CD8+ T cells from PBMCs. Every receptor here comes from a human donor with Susac syndrome.

The chain links TRBV18 to TRBJ1-2; tentative D call: TRBD1 (6 bases). Deletions cut 6 bases from V and 3 bases from J, with 14 bases between. The CDR3 contains 14 residues. CDR1 and CDR2 from the germline V gene are KGHSH and LQKENI. CDR3 DNA sequence: TGTGCCAGCTCTACGGGGGGCCTAGACTATGGCTACACCTTC. Its protein product is CASSTGGLDYGYTF.

V gene TRBV29-1 combines with J gene TRBJ2-7; 7 bases are a match to TRBD1. From germline, CDR1 is SQVTM and CDR2 ANQGSEA. The J segment lost 3 bases and the V segment lost 3 bases, leaving 8 bases of the junction unmatched. The CDR3 loop spans 14 amino acids. CDR3 DNA sequence: TGCAGCGTTGATGGGGGTGACAGGGTCTACGAGCAGTACTTC. Its translation is CSVDGGDRVYEQYF.

V is TRBV29-1 and J is TRBJ1-2; 12 bases agree with TRBD1. This CDR3 is 16 amino acids long. The J segment lost 6 bases and the V segment lost 0 bases, leaving 8 bases of the junction unmatched. Germline V gene sequence: CDR1 SQVTM, CDR2 ANQGSEA. CDR3 DNA: TGCAGCGTTGAAGATCTAATGGGACAGGGGGCTAATGGCTACACCTTC. This sequence encodes CSVEDLMGQGANGYTF.

This clonotype came up once. The CDR3, as DNA: TGTGCCAGCAGTTACTCCAGAACCACCTACGAGCAGTACTTC. Encoded protein: CASSYSRTTYEQYF. The V and J genes are TRBV6-5 and TRBJ2-7; D gene unclear. The CDR3 sequence is 14 residues long. CDR1 and CDR2 (germline): MNHEY, SVGAGI. The ends were cut back, 0 bases at V and 2 bases at J, with 8 bases in the middle.

This clonotype appeared once. The chain recombines TRBV7-9 with TRBJ2-1, with D possibly called TRBD1 or TRBD2 (6 bases each). The germline V and J ends were trimmed by 0 bases and 8 bases, with 17 bases remaining between them. CDR1 is SEHNR, CDR2 FQNEAQ, per germline (reference sequence). CDR3 length: 16 amino acids. Here the CDR3 reads CASSLAGGSSAYEQFF. The CDR3 region has the DNA TGTGCCAGCAGCTTAGCGGGGGGCTCTTCCGCCTATGAGCAGTTCTTC.

The rearrangement uses TRBV20-1 and TRBJ2-1, with D possibly TRBD1 on 6 matching bases. CDR3 length: 16 residues. The V gene lost 5 bases and the J gene lost 6 bases, with 23 bases spanning the gap. The germline CDR1 and CDR2 sequences are DFQATT and SNEGSKA (reference sequence). CDR3 nucleotide sequence: TGCAGTGCTCCTCGATTACGGGACACCCTTACCAATGAGCAGTTCTTC. Amino acid sequence: CSAPRLRDTLTNEQFF.

The rearrangement joins TRBV30 to TRBJ2-7; no definite D call. The CDR3 spans 10 residues. V dropped 3 bases and J dropped 6 bases, with 6 bases sitting between them. Germline-derived CDR1 and CDR2 are GTSNPN and SVGIG (reference sequence). Written as DNA, the CDR3 is TGTGCCTGGAGGGGGTCCGAGCAGTACTTC. Translation gives CAWRGSEQYF.

This chain uses TRBV12-3 or TRBV12-4 with TRBJ1-2, with no clear D. The CDR3 has 13 residues. Trimming took 1 base from V and 4 from J, leaving 7 bases between them. The CDR3 loop reads CASSLVAVYGYTF. The CDR3 nucleotides read TGTGCCAGCAGTTTAGTGGCAGTCTATGGCTACACCTTC.

V is TRBV6-1 and J is TRBJ1-5, with a weak D call TRBD1 (5 bases). V was shortened by 6 bases and J by 2 bases, with 8 bases between the two germline ends. Germline loops: CDR1 MNHNS, CDR2 SASEGT. There are 13 residues in the CDR3. In nucleotides, the CDR3 is TGTGCCAGCAGCGCGGGGGGCAATCAGCCCCAGCATTTT. Its protein is CASSAGGNQPQHF.

The chain couples TRBV7-2 to TRBJ2-3; 8 bases line up with TRBD2. J gave up 2 bases and V 5 bases, and 6 bases lay outside the gene matches. Germline V gene lookup returns CDR1 SGHTA and CDR2 FQGNSA. The CDR3 length is 15 residues. The CDR3 spells CASSHSGGLTDTQYF. The CDR3 DNA is TGTGCCAGCAGCCACAGCGGGGGCCTCACAGATACGCAGTATTTT.

The chain joins TRBV12-3 or TRBV12-4 to TRBJ2-7; the match to TRBD1 covers 8 bases. The trim removed 5 bases at V and 4 bases at J, leaving 7 bases unmatched. This CDR3 spans 14 amino acids. CDR3 DNA sequence: TGTGCCAGCAGTCCTAGGACAGGGACATACGAGCAGTACTTC. Protein: CASSPRTGTYEQYF.

The rearrangement uses TRBV5-1 and TRBJ2-2; weak D call: TRBD1 (6 bases). Germline CDR1 is SGHRS and CDR2 is YFSETQ. The CDR3 has 17 residues. The ends were cut back, 1 base at V and 4 bases at J, with 17 bases in the middle. The CDR3 DNA reads as TGCGCCAGCAGCTTGTGGGGAGACAGGTCGAGCACCGGGGAGCTGTTTTTT. This encodes CASSLWGDRSSTGELFF.

The chain combines TRBV30 with TRBJ2-7; TRBD1 might be the D (6 bases). V was cut by 4 bases and J by 5 bases, with 15 bases left in between. This CDR3 spans 13 amino acids. The germline V gene encodes CDR1 GTSNPN and CDR2 SVGIG (reference sequence). CDR3 DNA: TGTGCCTGGAACGAGGGGGAGAGTCACGAGCAGTACTTC. Its translation is CAWNEGESHEQYF. The whole variable domain, remainder taken from reference TRBV30 and TRBJ2-7, is SQTIHQWPATLVQPVGSPLSLECTVEGTSNPNLYWYRQAAGRGLQLLFYSVGIGQISSEVPQNLSASRPQDRQFILSSKKLLLSDSGFYLCAWNEGESHEQYFGPGTRLTVT.

The chain joins TRBV9 to TRBJ2-4; D is possibly TRBD1 or TRBD2 (5 bases each). The germline CDR1 and CDR2 sequences are SGDLS and YYNGEE. V lost 0 bases, J lost 2 bases, and 21 bases lay in between. The CDR3 totals 19 residues. This CDR3 reads CASSVGRDAGSRSKNIQYF. As DNA, the CDR3 is TGTGCCAGCAGCGTAGGCAGGGACGCAGGTTCAAGGTCCAAAAACATTCAGTACTTC.

The chain couples TRBV9 to TRBJ1-2, with D tentatively TRBD1 (6 bases). The V end lost 7 bases, the J end lost 8 bases, and 6 bases lay between the germline ends. This CDR3 spans 9 amino acids. Germline CDR1 is SGDLS and CDR2 is YYNGEE. The CDR3 DNA follows: TGTGCCAGCGGACAGGGCTACACCTTC. It is translated as CASGQGYTF. The variable domain in full, with the rest retrieved from reference TRBV9 and TRBJ1-2, is DSGVTQTPKHLITATGQRVTLRCSPRSGDLSVYWYQQSLDQGLQFLIQYYNGEERAKGNILERFSAQQFPDLHSELNLSSLELGDSALYFCASGQGYTFGSGTRLTVV.

V is TRBV5-1 and J is TRBJ2-1; maybe TRBD2 (5 bases). V lost 5 bases and J 6 bases, leaving 15 bases between the germline ends. Germline-derived CDR1 and CDR2 are SGHRS and YFSETQ. The CDR3 loop spans 14 amino acids. CDR3 nucleotides: TGCGCCAGCAGGAGAGAGCGGTCCCGCAATGAGCAGTTCTTC. It translates to CASRRERSRNEQFF.

The chain carries TRBV2 and TRBJ2-7; tentatively, D is TRBD1 (6 bases). The CDR3 is 11 amino acids. V was clipped by 9 bases and J by 5 bases, with 11 bases between them. The germline V gene encodes CDR1 SNHLY and CDR2 FYNNEI. In nucleotides, the CDR3 is TGTGCCAGAGAACAGGGTGACGAGCAGTACTTC. It translates to CAREQGDEQYF.

V and J are TRBV30 and TRBJ2-1; D possibly corresponds to TRBD2 (6 bases). V lost 1 base, J lost 0 bases, and 10 bases lay in between. CDR1 is GTSNPN, CDR2 SVGIG, per germline (reference sequence). The CDR3 is 15 amino acids. CDR3 sequence: CAWSASESSYNEQFF. Written as DNA, the CDR3 is TGTGCCTGGAGTGCTAGCGAAAGCTCCTACAATGAGCAGTTCTTC.

This chain joins TRBV7-6 and TRBJ2-5; perhaps TRBD1 as D (7 bases). Germline V CDR1 and CDR2: SGHVS, FNYEAQ. Trimming took off 5 bases at V and 9 bases at J, with 16 bases between the two ends. The CDR3 has 13 residues. CDR3 DNA: TGTGCCAGCAGCCTACAGGGGACGGGAGCCCAGTACTTC. This translates into CASSLQGTGAQYF.

This chain connects TRBV6-5 to TRBJ2-3; the match to TRBD1 covers 7 bases. From germline, CDR1 is MNHEY and CDR2 SVGAGI. J lost 4 bases, V lost 2 bases, and 6 bases had no gene match. CDR3 length equals 15 residues. The CDR3 reads CASSYRGRIADTQYF. For the CDR3, the DNA is TGTGCCAGCAGTTACAGGGGGCGAATTGCAGATACGCAGTATTTT.

The chain joins TRBV7-9 to TRBJ2-7; 8 bases map to TRBD2. The ends lost 2 bases at V and 6 bases at J; junction bases unmatched: 0. The CDR3 spans 12 residues. CDR1 is SEHNR, CDR2 FQNEAQ, per germline (reference sequence). In DNA, the CDR3 is TGTGCCAGCAGCTTAAGCGGGGGCGAGCAGTACTTC. It yields the protein CASSLSGGEQYF.